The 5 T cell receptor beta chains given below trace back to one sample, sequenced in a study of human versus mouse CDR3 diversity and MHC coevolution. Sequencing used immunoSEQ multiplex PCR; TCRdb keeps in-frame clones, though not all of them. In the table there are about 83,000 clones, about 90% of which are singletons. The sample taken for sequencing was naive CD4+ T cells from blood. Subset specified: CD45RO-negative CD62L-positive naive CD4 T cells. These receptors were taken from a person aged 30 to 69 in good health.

The DNA of the CDR3 is TGTGCCAGCCGAGTAGCGGGAGGAACCGGGGAGCTGTTTTTT. Encoded protein: CASRVAGGTGELFF. This chain joins TRBV9 and TRBJ2-2; 10 bases map to TRBD2. Per the germline V gene, CDR1 is SGDLS and CDR2 is YYNGEE. The junction had 5 bases not matched to a gene; V was cut back by 7 bases and J by 5 bases. This CDR3 contains 14 residues.

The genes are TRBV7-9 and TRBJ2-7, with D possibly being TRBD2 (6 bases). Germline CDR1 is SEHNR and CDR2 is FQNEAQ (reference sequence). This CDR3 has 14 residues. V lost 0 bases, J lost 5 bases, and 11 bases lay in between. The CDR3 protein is CASSLASGVHEQYF. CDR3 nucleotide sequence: TGTGCCAGCAGCTTAGCTTCGGGGGTTCACGAGCAGTACTTC.

In nucleotides, the CDR3 is TGTGCCAGCAGCCCCGAGTTCTTGGAGGAGCAGTACTTC. Its protein is CASSPEFLEEQYF. V usage is TRBV7-9 and J usage is TRBJ2-7; D remains ambiguous. Germline V CDR1 and CDR2: SEHNR, FQNEAQ (reference sequence). The CDR3 is 13 amino acids. V was shortened by 5 bases and J by 7 bases, with 15 bases between the two germline ends.

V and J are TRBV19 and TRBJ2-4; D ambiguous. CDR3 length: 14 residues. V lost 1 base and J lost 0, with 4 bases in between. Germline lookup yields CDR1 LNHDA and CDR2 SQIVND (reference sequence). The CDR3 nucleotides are TGTGCCAGTAGTATAGGTCTAGCCAAAAACATTCAGTACTTC. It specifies CASSIGLAKNIQYF.

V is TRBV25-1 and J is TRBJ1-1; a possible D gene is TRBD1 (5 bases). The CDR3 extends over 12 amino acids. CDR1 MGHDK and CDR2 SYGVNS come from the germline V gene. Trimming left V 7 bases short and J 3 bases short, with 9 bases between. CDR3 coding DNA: TGTGCCAGCACGGGGGGTTACACTGAAGCTTTCTTT. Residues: CASTGGYTEAFF.